This entry features one T cell receptor beta chain sequence. The CDR3 contains 18 residues. J lost 2 bases, V lost 6 bases, and 14 bases had no gene match. Germline V CDR1 and CDR2: MNHNS, SASEGT. These data originate in a study of control samples from healthy donors and cancer patients. Data came from immunoSEQ multiplex PCR; TCRdb stores just in-frame clones and leaves some out. The sample holds 100,000 to 150,000 clones, around 93% seen once. The chain is built from TRBV6-1 and TRBJ1-5, with 9 bases identical to TRBD1. This receptor was obtained from a man younger than 30 in good health. The sample comprised blood. CDR3 nucleotides: TGTGCCAGCAGAGAATGGACAGGGGAGGTTAGGGGCAATCAGCCCCAGCATTTT. This sequence encodes CASREWTGEVRGNQPQHF.